One sample yielded the 23 T cell receptor beta chains listed below, sequenced in a study of cytomegalovirus exposure and HLA in healthy donors. The primer mix had 60 Vbeta and 13 Jbeta primers. Only in-frame clones appear in the TCRdb table, and some are missing; sequencing was by immunoSEQ multiplex PCR. This table holds around 100,000 clones. Sequenced: PBMCs. These receptors were collected from a man younger than 40 in good health and CMV-seronegative.

CDR3 sequence (DNA): TGCAGCCAGGACAGGGACACTGAAGCTTTCTTT. Residues: CSQDRDTEAFF. The rearrangement joins TRBV20-1 to TRBJ1-1, with 8 bases fitting TRBD1. This CDR3 spans 11 amino acids. Per germline, CDR1 DFQATT and CDR2 SNEGSKA (reference sequence).

The chain is built from TRBV7-9 and TRBJ1-3; D unresolved. Germline CDR1 is SEHNR and CDR2 is FQNEAQ (reference sequence). The ends were cut back, 10 bases at V and 4 bases at J, with 17 bases in the middle. The CDR3 has 14 residues. The CDR3 loop is CATSIALRGNTIYF. CDR3 DNA sequence: TGTGCCACCTCCATTGCCCTCAGGGGAAACACCATATATTTT.

The chain joins TRBV6-5 to TRBJ1-1; the D gene is possibly TRBD1 (5 bases). Germline-derived CDR1 and CDR2 are MNHEY and SVGAGI. This CDR3 is 14 amino acids long. The V end was cut by 7 bases, the J end by 1 base, with 13 bases between. The DNA for the CDR3 is TGTGCCAGCAAAACGGGGGATACGAACACTGAAGCTTTCTTT. Translation gives CASKTGDTNTEAFF.

The chain has TRBV28 and TRBJ1-5, with 8 positions matching TRBD1. This CDR3 has 15 residues. The germline CDR1 and CDR2 sequences are MDHEN and SYDVKM. Trimming took 6 bases from V and 2 from J; bases not matched to a gene: 6. In DNA form, the CDR3 reads TGTGCCAGCAGGCCGACAGGGGAGGGCAATCAGCCCCAGCATTTT. Translated: CASRPTGEGNQPQHF.

The rearrangement joins TRBV30 to TRBJ1-2; a weak D match, TRBD1 (6 bases). The V gene lost 4 bases and the J gene lost 6 bases, with 18 bases spanning the gap. The CDR3 runs 14 residues. Germline CDR1 and CDR2: GTSNPN and SVGIG (reference sequence). The CDR3, as DNA: TGTGCCTGGAACCCGAGGGGGGGGACCCATGGCTACACCTTC. Translated: CAWNPRGGTHGYTF.

The chain couples TRBV7-2 to TRBJ2-6, with 11 positions matching TRBD1. The V gene end was trimmed by 5 bases and the J gene end by 3 bases; junction bases not matched to a gene: 12. From germline, CDR1 is SGHTA and CDR2 FQGNSA. The CDR3 is 19 residues long. The CDR3 bases are TGTGCCAGCAGCCGGAACCCCTGGACAGGGGGCTTTGGGGCCAACGTCCTGACTTTC. Translation: CASSRNPWTGGFGANVLTF.

Here the CDR3 reads CASSANTGTMYEQYF. CDR3 DNA: TGTGCCAGCTCAGCCAATACAGGGACGATGTACGAGCAGTACTTC. V and J are TRBV18 and TRBJ2-7, with a possible D match to TRBD1 (6 bases). Per the germline V gene, CDR1 is KGHSH and CDR2 is LQKENI. Between the trimmed V and J ends, which lost 5 bases and 4 bases, there was a span of 18 bases. This CDR3 has 15 residues.

The gene calls are TRBV20-1 and TRBJ1-2; a weak D match, TRBD1 (6 bases). Germline V gene data show CDR1 as DFQATT and CDR2 as SNEGSKA (reference sequence). V gave up 0 bases and J gave up 12 bases, with 11 bases separating them. The CDR3 loop spans 11 amino acids. CDR3 in amino acids: CSARDRTVNTF. CDR3 in DNA: TGCAGTGCTAGAGACAGGACAGTAAACACCTTC.

This rearrangement joins TRBV7-9 to TRBJ2-3; D possibly corresponds to TRBD2 (7 bases). This CDR3 is built from 13 residues. V was trimmed by 7 bases and J by 4 bases, leaving 12 bases between them. CDR1 and CDR2 from the germline V gene are SEHNR and FQNEAQ (reference sequence). CDR3 coding DNA: TGTGCCAGCACCCTCGGGGGGCCAGATACGCAGTATTTT. It codes for CASTLGGPDTQYF.

The chain couples TRBV19 to TRBJ1-3; unclear D gene. The CDR3 is made up of 12 amino acids. The V and J ends lost 3 bases and 3 bases respectively, with 3 bases between them. Germline lookup yields CDR1 LNHDA and CDR2 SQIVND (reference sequence). For the CDR3, the DNA is TGTGCCAGTAGTATCCGTGGAAACACCATATATTTT. It specifies CASSIRGNTIYF. Based on the CDR3 plus reference TRBV19 and TRBJ1-3, the full variable domain is DGGITQSPKYLFRKEGQNVTLSCEQNLNHDAMYWYRQDPGQGLRLIYYSQIVNDFQKGDIAEGYSVSREKKESFPLTVTSAQKNPTAFYLCASSIRGNTIYFGEGSWLTVV.

The chain employs TRBV23-1 and TRBJ1-1, with D maybe TRBD1 (6 bases). TRBV23-1 is classed as an ORF, of uncertain function. V shed 1 base and J shed 8 bases, with 23 bases lying between them. CDR3 size: 17 residues. CDR3 amino acids: CASSQWDGQWGRVEAFF. In nucleotides, the CDR3 is TGCGCCAGCAGTCAATGGGACGGACAGTGGGGAAGGGTAGAAGCTTTCTTT.

The genes are TRBV7-2 and TRBJ2-7; TRBD1 might be the D (7 bases). The ends were cut back, 5 bases at V and 9 bases at J, with 11 bases in the middle. CDR1 SGHTA and CDR2 FQGNSA come from the germline V gene. The CDR3 has 11 amino acids. This CDR3 is CASSQGGGQYF. In DNA form, the CDR3 reads TGTGCCAGCAGCCAGGGGGGCGGGCAGTACTTC.

J is TRBJ2-5 and V is TRBV2, with 13 bases identical to TRBD2. The DNA end is more similar to TRBJ2-7, so the J call may be wrong. The CDR3 is made up of 18 amino acids. The germline gives CDR1 SNHLY, CDR2 FYNNEI. This CDR3 is CASIDGGFRLAGGYEQYF. CDR3 DNA sequence: TGTGCCAGCATAGATGGTGGATTCAGACTAGCGGGGGGCTACGAGCAGTACTTC.

This chain joins TRBV27 and TRBJ2-3; no definite D call. From germline, CDR1 is MNHEY and CDR2 SMNVEV (reference sequence). This CDR3 region has 14 residues. V was cut by 5 bases and J by 1 base, with 10 bases left in between. The CDR3, as DNA: TGTGCCAGCAGTGCGGCGACGGGCACAGATACGCAGTATTTT. Amino acids: CASSAATGTDTQYF.

The gene calls are TRBV2 and TRBJ2-2, with TRBD2 matching over 7 bases. The CDR3 sequence is 13 residues long. V lost 7 bases, J lost 6 bases, and 5 bases stayed unmatched. Germline lookup yields CDR1 SNHLY and CDR2 FYNNEI. CDR3 protein: CASMRETPGELFF. The CDR3 DNA is TGTGCCAGCATGCGGGAGACCCCCGGGGAGCTGTTTTTT.

The gene calls are TRBV7-6 and TRBJ2-1; the D gene is possibly TRBD2 (6 bases). Germline V gene data show CDR1 as SGHVS and CDR2 as FNYEAQ. Trimming cost V 4 bases and J 7 bases, with 11 bases left between them. This CDR3 region has 13 residues. CDR3 sequence reads: CASSWGLLNEQFF. DNA for the CDR3: TGTGCCAGCAGCTGGGGACTTCTAAATGAGCAGTTCTTC.

This rearrangement joins TRBV5-1 to TRBJ1-2, with D unclear. CDR1 and CDR2 from the germline V gene are SGHRS and YFSETQ. Trimming cost V 0 bases and J 8 bases, with 14 bases left between them. This CDR3 has 14 residues. The CDR3 bases are TGCGCCAGCAGCTTGGACCCCGGGTCCAGAGGCTACACCTTC. Protein product: CASSLDPGSRGYTF.

The rearrangement uses TRBV28 and TRBJ1-4; 8 nucleotides line up with TRBD1. With V trimmed by 2 bases and J by 10 bases, 9 bases remained unmatched. Per the germline V gene, CDR1 is MDHEN and CDR2 is SYDVKM. The CDR3 is 15 residues long. The CDR3 is CASSLTEGQGGKLFF. Here the CDR3 DNA reads TGTGCCAGCAGTTTAACAGAAGGACAGGGCGGAAAACTGTTTTTT.

The chain has TRBV11-2 and TRBJ2-7; tentative D call: TRBD2 (6 bases). From germline, CDR1 is SGHAT and CDR2 FQNNGV. CDR3 size: 16 residues. V shed 5 bases and J shed 9 bases, with 26 bases lying between them. The CDR3: CASSNSVGLPGVGQYF. The CDR3 DNA is TGTGCCAGCAGCAATAGTGTGGGGCTCCCGGGGGTCGGGCAGTACTTC.

This chain connects TRBV7-9 to TRBJ1-1, with 7 bases lining up with TRBD1. Per germline, CDR1 SEHNR and CDR2 FQNEAQ (reference sequence). V lost 6 bases and J lost 1; bases outside the gene matches: 8. CDR3 length equals 15 residues. The DNA for the CDR3 is TGTGCCAGCAGTCCCGCGGGACAGTCGAACACTGAAGCTTTCTTT. It translates to CASSPAGQSNTEAFF.

The chain employs TRBV5-6 and TRBJ2-1; 7 bases fit TRBD2. Trimming removed 3 bases from V and 5 bases from J; junction bases left unmatched: 8. The germline gives CDR1 SGHDT, CDR2 YYEEEE. This CDR3 spans 15 amino acids. The CDR3 region has the DNA TGTGCCAGCAGCTCCGGGACTATCCCCAACAATGAGCAGTTCTTC. Protein sequence: CASSSGTIPNNEQFF.

V gene TRBV4-1 combines with J gene TRBJ1-2; D unresolved. Trimming pared 3 bases from V and 4 bases from J, leaving 12 bases between. This CDR3 is built from 14 residues. The germline CDR1 and CDR2 sequences are MGHRA and YSYEKL. The DNA for the CDR3 is TGCGCCAGCAGCCAGTGGGGAGACATCTATGGCTACACCTTC. It codes for CASSQWGDIYGYTF.

The rearrangement uses TRBV25-1 and TRBJ2-2, with D possibly TRBD1 on 5 matching bases. Germline CDR1 is MGHDK and CDR2 is SYGVNS. This CDR3 is built from 15 residues. V lost 3 bases and J lost 1, with 9 bases in between. In DNA form, the CDR3 reads TGTGCCAGCAGTGATCGACAGAAGAACACCGGGGAGCTGTTTTTT. It translates to CASSDRQKNTGELFF.